The entry that follows covers one T cell receptor beta chain sequence. Its target is unknown. The germline CDR1 and CDR2 sequences are SGHTA and FQGNSA. After removal of 5 bases from V and 2 bases from J, the junction contained 7 bases not matched to a gene. This CDR3 comprises 16 residues. A universal primer site was created by template switching, with the cDNA bearing unique molecular identifiers. In TCRdb, the 5' RACE reads were re-called with MiXCR into one record per CDR3 protein. The sample records 240,000 or so distinct CDR3 sequences, roughly a tenth being singletons. This sample is drawn from a study of identical twins. Points from the study as a whole: High-abundance cord blood beta clonotypes had fewer insertions; memory repertoires showed none. Interpretation of the results relied on cross-sectional statistical analysis and not on following the same donors.

The V and J genes are TRBV7-2 and TRBJ2-3, with 10 bases fitting TRBD2. Source material: memory T cells sorted from blood. The clonotype was recovered from a man in his forties or fifties in good health. The DNA for the CDR3 is TGTGCCAGCAGCCCCCTTAGCGGGGGGCCCACAGATACGCAGTATTTT. Translation gives CASSPLSGGPTDTQYF.